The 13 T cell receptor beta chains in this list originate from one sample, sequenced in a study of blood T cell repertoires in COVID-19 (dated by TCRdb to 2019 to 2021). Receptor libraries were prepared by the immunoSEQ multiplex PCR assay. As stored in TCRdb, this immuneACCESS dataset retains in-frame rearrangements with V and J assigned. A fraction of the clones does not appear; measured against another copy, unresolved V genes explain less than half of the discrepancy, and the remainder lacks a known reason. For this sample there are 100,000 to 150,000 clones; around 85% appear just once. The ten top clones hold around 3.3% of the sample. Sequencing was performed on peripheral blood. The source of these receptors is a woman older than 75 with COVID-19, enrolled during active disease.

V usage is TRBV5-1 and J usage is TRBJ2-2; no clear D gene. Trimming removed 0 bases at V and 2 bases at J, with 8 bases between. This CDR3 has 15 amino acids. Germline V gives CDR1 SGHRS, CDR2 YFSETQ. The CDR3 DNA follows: TGCGCCAGCAGCTTGGAGACAACTAACACCGGGGAGCTGTTTTTT. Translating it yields CASSLETTNTGELFF.

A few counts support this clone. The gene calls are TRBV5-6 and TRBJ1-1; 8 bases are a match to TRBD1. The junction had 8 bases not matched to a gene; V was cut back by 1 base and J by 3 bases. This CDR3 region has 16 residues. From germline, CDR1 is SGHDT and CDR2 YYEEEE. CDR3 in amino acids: CASSLRTGREDTEAFF. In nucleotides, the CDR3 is TGTGCCAGCAGCTTGAGGACAGGGAGAGAGGACACTGAAGCTTTCTTT.

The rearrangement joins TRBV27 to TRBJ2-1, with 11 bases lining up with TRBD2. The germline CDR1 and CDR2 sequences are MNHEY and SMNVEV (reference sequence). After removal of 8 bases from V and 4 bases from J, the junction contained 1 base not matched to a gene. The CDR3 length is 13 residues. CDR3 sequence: CASGLAGYNEQFF. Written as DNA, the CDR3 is TGTGCCAGCGGACTAGCGGGTTACAATGAGCAGTTCTTC.

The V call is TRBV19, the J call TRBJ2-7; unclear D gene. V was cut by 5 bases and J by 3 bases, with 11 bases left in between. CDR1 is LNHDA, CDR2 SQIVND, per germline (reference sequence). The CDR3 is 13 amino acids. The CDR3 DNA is TGTGCCAGTAGTTTACAACCGGGCTACGAGCAGTACTTC. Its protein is CASSLQPGYEQYF.

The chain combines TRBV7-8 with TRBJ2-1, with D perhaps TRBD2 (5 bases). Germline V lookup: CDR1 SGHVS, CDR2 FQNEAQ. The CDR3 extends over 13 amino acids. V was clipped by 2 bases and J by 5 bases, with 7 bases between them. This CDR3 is CASSLKRNNEQFF. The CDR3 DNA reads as TGTGCCAGCAGCTTAAAGCGGAACAATGAGCAGTTCTTC.

The CDR3 is CASSVAPGGPGEQFF. The CDR3 DNA follows: TGTGCCAGCAGCGTAGCTCCGGGAGGGCCGGGTGAGCAGTTCTTC. The rearrangement joins TRBV9 to TRBJ2-1; 8 bases are a match to TRBD2. From germline, CDR1 is SGDLS and CDR2 YYNGEE. The CDR3 totals 15 residues. V was clipped by 0 bases and J by 9 bases; unmatched bases: 8. The complete variable domain, with remaining parts taken from reference TRBV9 and TRBJ2-1, reads DSGVTQTPKHLITATGQRVTLRCSPRSGDLSVYWYQQSLDQGLQFLIQYYNGEERAKGNILERFSAQQFPDLHSELNLSSLELGDSALYFCASSVAPGGPGEQFFGPGTRLTVL.

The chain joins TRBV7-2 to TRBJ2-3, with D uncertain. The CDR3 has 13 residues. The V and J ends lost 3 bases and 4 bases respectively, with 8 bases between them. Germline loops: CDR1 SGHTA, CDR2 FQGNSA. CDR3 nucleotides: TGTGCCAGCAGCTTCACGGTGGCAGATACGCAGTATTTT. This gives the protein CASSFTVADTQYF. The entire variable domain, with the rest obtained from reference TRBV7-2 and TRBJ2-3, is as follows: GAGVSQSPSNKVTEKGKDVELRCDPISGHTALYWYRQSLGQGLEFLIYFQGNSAPDKSGLPSDRFSAERTGGSVSTLTIQRTQQEDSAVYLCASSFTVADTQYFGPGTRLTVL.

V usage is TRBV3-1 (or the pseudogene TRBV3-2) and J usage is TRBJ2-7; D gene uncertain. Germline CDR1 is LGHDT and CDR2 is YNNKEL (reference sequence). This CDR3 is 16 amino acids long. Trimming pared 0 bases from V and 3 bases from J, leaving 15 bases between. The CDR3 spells CASSQERSSSLYEQYF. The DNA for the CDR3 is TGTGCCAGCAGCCAAGAGAGGTCCAGCAGCCTCTACGAGCAGTACTTC.

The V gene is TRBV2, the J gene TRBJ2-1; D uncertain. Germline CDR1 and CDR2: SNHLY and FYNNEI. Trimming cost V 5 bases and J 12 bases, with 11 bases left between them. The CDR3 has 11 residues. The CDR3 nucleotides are TGTGCCAGCAGTCAGCTAGACCGGCAGTTCTTC. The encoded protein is CASSQLDRQFF.

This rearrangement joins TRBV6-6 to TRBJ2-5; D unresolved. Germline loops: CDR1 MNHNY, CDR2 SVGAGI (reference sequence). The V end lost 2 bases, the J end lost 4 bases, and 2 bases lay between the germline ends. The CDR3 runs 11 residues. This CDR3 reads CASSYLETQYF. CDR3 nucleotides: TGTGCCAGCAGTTACCTAGAGACCCAGTACTTC.

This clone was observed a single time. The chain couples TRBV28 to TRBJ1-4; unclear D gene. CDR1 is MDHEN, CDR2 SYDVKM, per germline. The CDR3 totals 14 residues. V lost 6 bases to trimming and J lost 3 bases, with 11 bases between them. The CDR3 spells CASRTSGPNEKLFF. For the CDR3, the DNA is TGTGCCAGCAGGACCTCGGGTCCTAATGAAAAACTGTTTTTT.

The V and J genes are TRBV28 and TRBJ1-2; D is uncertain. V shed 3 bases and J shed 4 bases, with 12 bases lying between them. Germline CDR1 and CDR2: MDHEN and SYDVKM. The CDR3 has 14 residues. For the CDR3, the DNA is TGTGCCAGCAGTTTGCTTTTTCCTAGCTATGGCTACACCTTC. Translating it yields CASSLLFPSYGYTF.

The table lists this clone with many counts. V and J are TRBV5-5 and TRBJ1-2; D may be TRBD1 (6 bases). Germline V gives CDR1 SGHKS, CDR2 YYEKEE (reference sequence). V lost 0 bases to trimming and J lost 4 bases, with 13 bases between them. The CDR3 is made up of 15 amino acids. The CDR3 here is CASSLAAGASYGYTF. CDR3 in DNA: TGTGCCAGCAGCTTGGCGGCAGGGGCCAGCTATGGCTACACCTTC.